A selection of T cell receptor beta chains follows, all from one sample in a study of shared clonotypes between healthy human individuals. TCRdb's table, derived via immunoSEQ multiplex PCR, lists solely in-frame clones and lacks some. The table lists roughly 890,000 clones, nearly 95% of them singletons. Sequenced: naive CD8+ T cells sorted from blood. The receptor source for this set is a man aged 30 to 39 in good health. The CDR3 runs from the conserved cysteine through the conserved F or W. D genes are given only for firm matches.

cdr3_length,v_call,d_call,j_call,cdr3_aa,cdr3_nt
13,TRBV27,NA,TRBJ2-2,CASSFGGLGELFF,TGTGCCAGCAGTTTCGGAGGTCTCGGGGAGCTGTTTTTT
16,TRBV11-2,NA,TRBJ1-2,CASSFLLPGNPYGYTF,TGTGCCAGCAGCTTCTTACTCCCGGGCAACCCTTATGGCTACACCTTC
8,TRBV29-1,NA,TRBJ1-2,CSVDGYTF,TGCAGCGTTGATGGCTACACCTTC
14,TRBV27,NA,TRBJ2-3,CASSDSRWTDTQYF,TGTGCCAGCAGTGACAGTAGGTGGACAGATACGCAGTATTTT
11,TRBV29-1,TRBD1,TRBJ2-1,CSVTGGSEQFF,TGCAGCGTAACAGGGGGCTCTGAGCAGTTCTTC
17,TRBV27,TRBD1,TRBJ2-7,CASSLNHRGQGFYEQYF,TGTGCCAGCAGTTTAAATCACCGCGGACAGGGCTTCTACGAGCAGTACTTC
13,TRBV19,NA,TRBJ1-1,CASIRTDYTEAFF,TGTGCCAGTATCCGGACCGACTACACTGAAGCTTTCTTT
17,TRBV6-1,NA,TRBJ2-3,CASSGDISGASTDTQYF,TGTGCCAGCAGTGGCGACATTAGCGGAGCTAGCACAGATACGCAGTATTTT
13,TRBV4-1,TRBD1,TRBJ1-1,CASSPKTGAEAFF,TGCGCCAGCAGCCCAAAGACAGGGGCTGAAGCTTTCTTT
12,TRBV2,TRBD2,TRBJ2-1,CASRGLAGGWFF,TGTGCCAGCAGGGGACTAGCGGGAGGCTGGTTCTTC
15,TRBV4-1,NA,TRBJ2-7,CASSQDTGRYYEQYF,TGCGCCAGCAGCCAAGATACAGGGCGATACTACGAGCAGTACTTC
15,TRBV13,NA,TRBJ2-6,CASSLGRPGANVLTF,TGTGCCAGCAGCTTAGGCCGTCCTGGGGCCAACGTCCTGACTTTC
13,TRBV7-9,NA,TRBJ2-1,CASSLVEYNEQFF,TGTGCCAGCAGCTTAGTTGAGTACAATGAGCAGTTCTTC
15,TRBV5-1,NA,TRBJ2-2,CASSLGSLNTGELFF,TGCGCCAGCAGCTTGGGTTCCTTGAACACCGGGGAGCTGTTTTTT
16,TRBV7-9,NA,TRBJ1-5,CASSLVGSGGNQPQHF,TGTGCCAGCAGCTTAGTCGGTTCAGGGGGCAATCAGCCCCAGCATTTT
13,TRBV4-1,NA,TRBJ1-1,CASSPGRDTEAFF,TGCGCCAGCAGTCCAGGGAGAGACACTGAAGCTTTCTTT
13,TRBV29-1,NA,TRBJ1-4,CSVVTGRDEKLFF,TGCAGCGTTGTTACAGGGCGGGACGAAAAACTGTTTTTT
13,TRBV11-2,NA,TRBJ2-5,CASSLEQGETQYF,TGTGCCAGCAGCTTAGAGCAGGGAGAGACCCAGTACTTC
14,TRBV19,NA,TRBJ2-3,CASSVYRATDTQYF,TGTGCCAGTAGTGTATACAGGGCTACAGATACGCAGTATTTT
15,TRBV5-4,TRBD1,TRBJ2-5,CASSSQGDGQETQYF,TGTGCCAGCAGCAGTCAGGGGGACGGTCAAGAGACCCAGTACTTC
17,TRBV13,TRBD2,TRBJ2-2,CASSLDNPIAGAGELFF,TGTGCCAGCAGCTTAGACAATCCTATAGCGGGAGCCGGGGAGCTGTTTTTT
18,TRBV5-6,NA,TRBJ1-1,CASSLVGPGSLPNTEAFF,TGTGCCAGCAGCTTGGTCGGACCCGGCTCCTTGCCGAACACTGAAGCTTTCTTT
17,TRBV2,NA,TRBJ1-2,CASSESSGLGVSSGYTF,TGTGCCAGCAGTGAATCTAGCGGGCTCGGGGTCTCGTCCGGCTACACCTTC
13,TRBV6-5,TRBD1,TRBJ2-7,CASSYTGTDEQYF,TGTGCCAGCAGTTACACCGGGACAGACGAGCAGTACTTC
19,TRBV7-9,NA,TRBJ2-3,CASSSQAGGTSRLTDTQYF,TGTGCCAGCAGCTCACAAGCTGGAGGGACTTCTAGACTAACAGATACGCAGTATTTT
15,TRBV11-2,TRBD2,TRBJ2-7,CASSLVAGGSYEQYF,TGTGCCAGCAGCTTAGTGGCGGGAGGAAGCTACGAGCAGTACTTC
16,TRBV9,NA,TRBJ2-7,CASSVGPPGHIYEQYF,TGTGCCAGCAGCGTAGGACCTCCGGGACACATCTACGAGCAGTACTTC
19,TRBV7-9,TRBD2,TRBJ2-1,CASSSAKTRTSGRWREQFF,TGTGCCAGCAGCTCCGCCAAAACACGGACTAGCGGGAGGTGGCGTGAGCAGTTCTTC
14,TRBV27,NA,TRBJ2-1,CASSLGGSGNEQFF,TGTGCCAGCAGTTTAGGGGGTAGCGGCAATGAGCAGTTCTTC